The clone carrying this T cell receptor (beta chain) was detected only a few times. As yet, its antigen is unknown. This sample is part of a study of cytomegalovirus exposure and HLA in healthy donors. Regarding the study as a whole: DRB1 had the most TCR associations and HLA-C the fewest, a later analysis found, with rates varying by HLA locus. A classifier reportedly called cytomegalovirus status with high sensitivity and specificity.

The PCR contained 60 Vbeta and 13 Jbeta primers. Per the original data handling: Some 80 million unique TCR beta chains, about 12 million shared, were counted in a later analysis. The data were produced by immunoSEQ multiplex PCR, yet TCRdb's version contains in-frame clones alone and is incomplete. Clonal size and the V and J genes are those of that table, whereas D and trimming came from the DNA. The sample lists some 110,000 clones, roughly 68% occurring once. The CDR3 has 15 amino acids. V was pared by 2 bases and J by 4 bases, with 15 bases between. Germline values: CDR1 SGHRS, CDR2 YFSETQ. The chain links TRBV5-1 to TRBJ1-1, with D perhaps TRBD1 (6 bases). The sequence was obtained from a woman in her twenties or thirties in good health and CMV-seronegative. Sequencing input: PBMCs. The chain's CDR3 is CASSFTGRGSTEAFF. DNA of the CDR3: TGCGCCAGCAGCTTTACCGGCAGGGGTAGCACTGAAGCTTTCTTT.